These 26 T cell receptor beta chains originate from one sample sequenced in a study of blood T cell repertoires in COVID-19. Assay used: immunoSEQ multiplex PCR; TCRdb lists only in-frame clones, some missing. The sample records 300,000 to 400,000 clones, 70% to 90% being singletons. Specimen: peripheral blood. The receptors originated from a human donor in a cohort sampled during active COVID-19.

The chain couples TRBV28 to TRBJ2-7; TRBD2 might be the D (6 bases). V lost 3 bases to trimming and J lost 2 bases, with 11 bases between them. Germline loops: CDR1 MDHEN, CDR2 SYDVKM. CDR3 size: 14 residues. In nucleotides, the CDR3 is TGTGCCAGCAGTTTCGGAGGGACGGCCTACGAGCAGTACTTC. Encoded protein: CASSFGGTAYEQYF.

The chain recombines TRBV7-3 with TRBJ2-1; tentative D call: TRBD2 (5 bases). Germline values: CDR1 SGHTA, CDR2 FQGTGA. Trimming stripped 2 bases from V and 3 bases from J, with 11 bases between. The CDR3 consists of 15 residues. CDR3 residues: CASSLDTSFYNEQFF. CDR3 nucleotide sequence: TGTGCCAGCAGCTTAGACACTAGTTTCTACAATGAGCAGTTCTTC.

The chain couples TRBV5-1 to TRBJ2-5, with D possibly TRBD2 on 6 matching bases. From germline, CDR1 is SGHRS and CDR2 YFSETQ. There are 16 residues in the CDR3. V lost 2 bases to trimming and J lost 2 bases, with 16 bases between them. The CDR3 protein is CASSLSGQKIQETQYF. For the CDR3, the DNA is TGCGCCAGCAGCTTAAGCGGGCAGAAGATACAAGAGACCCAGTACTTC. Looking up the rest from reference TRBV5-1 and TRBJ2-5 gives the full variable domain: KAGVTQTPRYLIKTRGQQVTLSCSPISGHRSVSWYQQTPGQGLQFLFEYFSETQRNKGNFPGRFSGRQFSNSRSEMNVSTLELGDSALYLCASSLSGQKIQETQYFGPGTRLLVL.

The rearrangement joins TRBV24-1 to TRBJ2-3; TRBD2 matches at 9 bases. Unmatched junction bases numbered 7, after V lost 3 bases and J lost 7 bases. This CDR3 spans 15 amino acids. Germline values: CDR1 KGHDR, CDR2 SFDVKD. The chain's CDR3 is CATSDPPTSGHTQYF. CDR3 nucleotide sequence: TGTGCCACCAGTGATCCCCCGACTAGCGGTCATACGCAGTATTTT.

This chain joins TRBV14 and TRBJ2-7; D not certain. The V gene's germline CDR1 is SGHDN and CDR2 FVKESK. The germline V and J ends were trimmed by 5 bases and 2 bases, with 13 bases remaining between them. The CDR3 loop spans 14 amino acids. For the CDR3, the DNA is TGTGCCAGCAGCGATCCGGGTTTAGCCTACGAGCAGTACTTC. This translates into CASSDPGLAYEQYF.

The chain recombines TRBV12-3 or TRBV12-4 with TRBJ1-2; D gene uncertain. V was clipped by 3 bases and J by 12 bases, with 11 bases between them. The CDR3 covers 11 residues. This CDR3 is CASSFAGSNTF. The CDR3 DNA reads TGTGCCAGCAGTTTTGCGGGATCCAACACCTTC.

The chain combines TRBV7-2 with TRBJ1-2, with D unresolved. CDR1 is SGHTA and CDR2 is FQGNSA in the germline V gene. This CDR3 contains 17 residues. The V and J ends lost 1 base and 1 base respectively, with 16 bases between them. CDR3 residues: CASSLELRRGRNYGYTF. CDR3 bases: TGTGCCAGCAGCTTAGAGCTTCGCCGAGGCCGTAACTATGGCTACACCTTC.

Only a few counts were recorded for this clone. The chain employs TRBV6-6 and TRBJ2-7, with 7 positions matching TRBD1. Germline V gene lookup returns CDR1 MNHNY and CDR2 SVGAGI (reference sequence). Unmatched junction bases numbered 5, after V lost 8 bases and J lost 7 bases. The CDR3 consists of 11 residues. The CDR3 is CASAGGWEQYF. CDR3 coding DNA: TGTGCCAGCGCAGGGGGTTGGGAGCAGTACTTC.

This clone was observed a single time. The rearrangement joins TRBV5-1 to TRBJ2-3; 9 positions agree with TRBD2. The CDR3 totals 16 residues. From germline, CDR1 is SGHRS and CDR2 YFSETQ. V shed 5 bases, J shed 13 bases, and the junction held 20 bases outside the gene matches. In DNA, the CDR3 is TGCGCCAGCAGGGACCGGGACTCCAGACTAGCGGAAGACAAGTATTTT. Translation: CASRDRDSRLAEDKYF.

This chain links TRBV29-1 with TRBJ2-1, with D possibly TRBD2 on 5 matching bases. Looked up from germline, CDR1 is SQVTM and CDR2 is ANQGSEA. Trimming stripped 6 bases from V and 15 bases from J, with 18 bases between. The CDR3 is 11 amino acids. The CDR3 DNA reads as TGCAGCGTCGAGGACGGTTCACGGGGGTTCTTC. This encodes CSVEDGSRGFF.

The rearrangement links TRBV9 to TRBJ2-3; 8 bases align to TRBD2. The ends lost 4 bases at V and 6 bases at J; junction bases unmatched: 13. The CDR3 is 16 residues long. Per germline, CDR1 SGDLS and CDR2 YYNGEE. DNA of the CDR3: TGTGCCAGCAGCTACCGAGGCGGGGGGCTGATCGATACGCAGTATTTT. This sequence encodes CASSYRGGGLIDTQYF. Looking up the rest from reference TRBV9 and TRBJ2-3 gives the full variable domain: DSGVTQTPKHLITATGQRVTLRCSPRSGDLSVYWYQQSLDQGLQFLIQYYNGEERAKGNILERFSAQQFPDLHSELNLSSLELGDSALYFCASSYRGGGLIDTQYFGPGTRLTVL.

The chain links TRBV27 to TRBJ1-6, with 7 positions matching TRBD1. The CDR3 is made up of 14 amino acids. The ends lost 5 bases at V and 3 bases at J; junction bases unmatched: 1. The V gene's germline CDR1 is MNHEY and CDR2 SMNVEV (reference sequence). DNA for the CDR3: TGTGCCAGCAGTGGGACAGACTATAATTCACCCCTCCACTTT. Protein product: CASSGTDYNSPLHF.

The chain combines TRBV11-2 with TRBJ2-1; a weak D match, TRBD2 (5 bases). The V end was cut by 5 bases, the J end by 4 bases, with 12 bases between. The CDR3 contains 14 residues. Germline values: CDR1 SGHAT, CDR2 FQNNGV. This CDR3 is CASSPGSAYNEQFF. The DNA for the CDR3 is TGTGCCAGCAGCCCGGGGAGCGCGTACAATGAGCAGTTCTTC.

The chain joins TRBV19 to TRBJ2-5; TRBD2 agrees at 10 bases. CDR3 length: 15 residues. Per the germline V gene, CDR1 is LNHDA and CDR2 is SQIVND (reference sequence). With 6 bases clipped from V and 4 bases from J, the junction kept 8 bases outside the gene matches. CDR3 sequence (DNA): TGTGCCAGTAGCCCAAGCGGGGGGGGAGGAGAGACCCAGTACTTC. The encoded protein is CASSPSGGGGETQYF. The variable domain in full, completed from reference TRBV19 and TRBJ2-5, reads DGGITQSPKYLFRKEGQNVTLSCEQNLNHDAMYWYRQDPGQGLRLIYYSQIVNDFQKGDIAEGYSVSREKKESFPLTVTSAQKNPTAFYLCASSPSGGGGETQYFGPGTRLLVL.

The chain combines TRBV5-1 with TRBJ1-1; possible D gene TRBD1, 5 bases. Germline CDR1 and CDR2: SGHRS and YFSETQ. Trimming removed 5 bases at V and 0 bases at J, with 11 bases between. The CDR3 extends over 14 amino acids. The CDR3 sequence is CASRTVSMNTEAFF. The DNA for the CDR3 is TGCGCCAGCAGGACAGTCTCCATGAACACTGAAGCTTTCTTT.

V gene TRBV6-5 combines with J gene TRBJ1-6; 7 nucleotides match TRBD1. Germline lookup yields CDR1 MNHEY and CDR2 SVGAGI. After removal of 6 bases from V and 9 bases from J, the junction contained 8 bases not matched to a gene. The CDR3 covers 14 residues. The CDR3 DNA is TGTGCCAGCAGCCAGGGGGACTTGGCTTCACCCCTCCACTTT. It translates to CASSQGDLASPLHF.

The J gene is TRBJ1-3, the V gene TRBV5-8; D ambiguous. The CDR3 totals 12 residues. Trimming removed 2 bases at V and 3 bases at J, with 3 bases between. Germline CDR1 SGHTS, CDR2 YDEGEE. The CDR3 here is CASSFRGNTIYF. CDR3 bases: TGTGCCAGCAGCTTTCGTGGAAACACCATATATTTT.

The J gene is TRBJ2-7, the V gene TRBV6-5, with a weak D call TRBD2 (5 bases). Germline V gene lookup returns CDR1 MNHEY and CDR2 SVGAGI. Trimming removed 4 bases at V and 5 bases at J, with 15 bases between. The CDR3 loop spans 14 amino acids. For the CDR3, the DNA is TGTGCCAGCAGTTCATCGGGATTCCCCAACGAGCAGTACTTC. Its protein product is CASSSSGFPNEQYF.

This rearrangement joins TRBV19 to TRBJ2-5; TRBD1 agrees at 9 bases. Germline V lookup: CDR1 LNHDA, CDR2 SQIVND (reference sequence). The V segment lost 11 bases and the J segment 5 bases; nucleotides outside the gene matches: 9. The length of the CDR3 is 13 residues. CDR3 in amino acids: CACQQGAGETQYF. For the CDR3, the DNA is TGTGCCTGCCAACAGGGGGCAGGGGAGACCCAGTACTTC.

The J gene is TRBJ2-7, the V gene TRBV7-9; possibly TRBD1 for D (6 bases). Trimming cost V 4 bases and J 1 base, with 8 bases left between them. The CDR3 extends over 13 amino acids. Germline V gene data show CDR1 as SEHNR and CDR2 as FQNEAQ (reference sequence). The CDR3 loop is CASSWTASYEQYF. In DNA, the CDR3 is TGTGCCAGCAGCTGGACAGCTTCCTACGAGCAGTACTTC. Using reference TRBV7-9 and TRBJ2-7 for the parts outside the CDR3, the full variable domain is DTGVSQNPRHKITKRGQNVTFRCDPISEHNRLYWYRQTLGQGPEFLTYFQNEAQLEKSRLLSDRFSAERPKGSFSTLEIQRTEQGDSAMYLCASSWTASYEQYFGPGTRLTVT.

This clone was seen a single time. The genes are TRBV9 and TRBJ2-1, with D possibly TRBD2 on 6 matching bases. CDR3 length equals 15 residues. V lost 2 bases and J lost 5, with 14 bases in between. Per germline, CDR1 SGDLS and CDR2 YYNGEE. In nucleotides, the CDR3 is TGTGCCAGCAGCGTGGGGGGTTATCGCAACAATGAGCAGTTCTTC. This codes for CASSVGGYRNNEQFF.

This chain uses TRBV19 with TRBJ2-5; 7 bases line up with TRBD1. The V and J ends lost 7 bases and 1 base, in that order; junction bases with no gene match: 9. CDR3 length equals 15 residues. Per germline, CDR1 LNHDA and CDR2 SQIVND (reference sequence). In DNA form, the CDR3 reads TGTGCCAGTACCGTAGGGGGCGCATCCCAAGAGACCCAGTACTTC. Translated, it gives CASTVGGASQETQYF.

The chain recombines TRBV29-1 with TRBJ1-2; weak D call: TRBD1 (6 bases). Per germline, CDR1 SQVTM and CDR2 ANQGSEA. CDR3 length equals 15 residues. V gave up 3 bases and J gave up 4 bases, with 18 bases separating them. DNA of the CDR3: TGCAGCGTTGATAGCCGCGGTCAGGGGATCTATGGCTACACCTTC. Translating gives CSVDSRGQGIYGYTF.

This clone has just one count. This specimen includes other DNA sequences encoding the same CDR3. The chain combines TRBV30 with TRBJ1-5; TRBD1 is a possible D gene (5 bases). V lost 3 bases and J lost 3, with 9 bases in between. The CDR3 contains 13 residues. Germline V gene sequence: CDR1 GTSNPN, CDR2 SVGIG (reference sequence). CDR3 protein: CAWSGGNNQPQHF. Written as DNA, the CDR3 is TGTGCCTGGAGCGGGGGGAACAATCAGCCCCAGCATTTT.

The chain employs TRBV2 and TRBJ1-1; possibly TRBD1 for D (5 bases). V lost 6 bases to trimming and J lost 4 bases, with 18 bases between them. CDR3 length: 15 residues. CDR1 and CDR2 (germline): SNHLY, FYNNEI. This CDR3 reads CASRLPAGGGTEAFF. The CDR3 DNA is TGTGCCAGCAGACTACCGGCGGGGGGAGGCACTGAAGCTTTCTTT.

V usage is TRBV5-6 and J usage is TRBJ2-1, with 8 bases lining up with TRBD2. V lost 3 bases, J lost 2 bases, and 7 bases stayed unmatched. This CDR3 has 16 residues. Germline V gives CDR1 SGHDT, CDR2 YYEEEE. The CDR3 nucleotides are TGTGCCAGCAGCTCGCCGAGCGGGGGCCCCTACAATGAGCAGTTCTTC. This encodes CASSSPSGGPYNEQFF.